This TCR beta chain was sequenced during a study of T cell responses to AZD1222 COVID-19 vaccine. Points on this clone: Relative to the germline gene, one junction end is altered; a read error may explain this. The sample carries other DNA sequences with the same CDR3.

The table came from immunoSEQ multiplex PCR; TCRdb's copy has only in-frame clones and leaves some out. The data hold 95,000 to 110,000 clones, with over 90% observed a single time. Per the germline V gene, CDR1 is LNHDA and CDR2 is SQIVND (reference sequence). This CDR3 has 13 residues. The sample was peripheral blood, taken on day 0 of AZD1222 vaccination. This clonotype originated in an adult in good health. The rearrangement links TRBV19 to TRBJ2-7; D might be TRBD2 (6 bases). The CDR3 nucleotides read TGTGCCAGTAGCGAATCCGGGGGAGATGAGCAGTATTTC. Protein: CASSESGGDEQYF.